Described below is a single T cell receptor (beta chain) sequence and its context. This record belongs to a study of blood T cell repertoires in COVID-19. In the study overall: PBMCs, B-cell-depleted T cells, or T cells provided the cDNA or gDNA that made up the material.

V was pared by 5 bases and J by 6 bases, with 19 bases between. The CDR3 contains 14 residues. Germline CDR1 is GTSNPN and CDR2 is SVGIG (reference sequence). Authors' analysis steps: Amplification of reference gene primers provided the estimated nucleated cell counts. Measured with immunoSEQ multiplex PCR; TCRdb has only the in-frame clones, and not every one. That table furnishes V, J and clone size, whereas the DNA furnished D and trimming. The sample includes approximately 350,000 clones, under 95% of them seen just once. V and J are TRBV30 and TRBJ1-2; D remains ambiguous. The sequence was collected from a woman younger than 30 who had recovered from COVID-19. Sequences were obtained from peripheral blood. The CDR3 nucleotides are TGTGCCTGGGCCCACCCTCGCTCGGTCCATGGCTACACCTTC. It codes for CAWAHPRSVHGYTF.